Below, 22 T cell receptor beta chains from the same sample are listed, as sequenced in a study of cytomegalovirus exposure and HLA in healthy donors. Both 60 Vbeta primers and 13 Jbeta primers went into the PCR. Using immunoSEQ multiplex PCR, the repertoire was profiled, and TCRdb retains in-frame clones only, with some absent. The sample includes roughly 140,000 clones, over 8% of them seen just once. Sequencing used PBMCs. These receptor sequences come from a male donor in good health and CMV-seronegative.

The sample holds a few counts of this clone. The gene calls are TRBV28 and TRBJ1-2, with a possible D match to TRBD1 (5 bases). This CDR3 is 15 amino acids long. The V and J ends lost 4 bases and 0 bases respectively, with 12 bases between them. Germline loops: CDR1 MDHEN, CDR2 SYDVKM. For the CDR3, the DNA is TGTGCCAGCAGTTACGCGACAGTAGCTAACTATGGCTACACCTTC. This encodes CASSYATVANYGYTF.

This rearrangement joins TRBV7-2 to TRBJ1-2; 8 bases are shared with TRBD1. Germline V lookup: CDR1 SGHTA, CDR2 FQGNSA. CDR3 size: 15 residues. The trim removed 5 bases at V and 2 bases at J, leaving 7 bases unmatched. CDR3 region: CASSLRTGSNYGYTF. CDR3 DNA sequence: TGTGCCAGCAGCCTCCGGACAGGGTCGAACTATGGCTACACCTTC.

This clone was recorded a few times. This CDR3 reads CASRVGTGLFSGNTIYF. In nucleotides, the CDR3 is TGTGCCAGCAGGGTGGGGACAGGGCTTTTCTCTGGAAACACCATATATTTT. The chain recombines TRBV2 with TRBJ1-3; 9 bases agree with TRBD1. Germline lookup yields CDR1 SNHLY and CDR2 FYNNEI. The CDR3 has 17 amino acids. Trimming cost V 6 bases and J 0 bases; bases outside gene matches: 9.

The chain couples TRBV29-1 to TRBJ1-1; 8 nucleotides align to TRBD1. After removal of 4 bases from V and 5 bases from J, the junction contained 9 bases not matched to a gene. Germline values: CDR1 SQVTM, CDR2 ANQGSEA. The CDR3 sequence is 14 residues long. The CDR3 region is CSVAGTGWKTEAFF. The CDR3 DNA reads TGCAGCGTTGCCGGGACAGGTTGGAAAACTGAAGCTTTCTTT.

The rearrangement links TRBV7-9 to TRBJ2-1, with D maybe TRBD2 (5 bases). V shed 4 bases and J shed 7 bases, with 23 bases lying between them. The CDR3 spans 17 residues. CDR1 SEHNR and CDR2 FQNEAQ come from the germline V gene (reference sequence). CDR3 in amino acids: CASSSSRATHITNEQFF. CDR3 DNA: TGTGCCAGCAGCTCCTCGCGGGCGACCCATATTACAAATGAGCAGTTCTTC.

This sequence joins TRBV5-1 and TRBJ1-1; possibly TRBD1 for D (5 bases). CDR1 is SGHRS, CDR2 YFSETQ, per germline. V was cut by 1 base and J by 4 bases, with 17 bases left in between. This CDR3 region has 16 residues. The CDR3 nucleotides are TGCGCCAGCAGCTTGAATCCGCGGGGCGCGGGCACTGAAGCTTTCTTT. Encoded protein: CASSLNPRGAGTEAFF.

V and J are TRBV15 and TRBJ1-5; 7 bases map to TRBD1. Losses at the gene ends were 4 bases for V and 6 bases for J; bases not matched to a gene: 6. Germline CDR1 LNHNV, CDR2 YYDKDF (reference sequence). The CDR3 spans 14 residues. CDR3 nucleotides: TGTGCCACCAGCACGGACAGGTCCACTCAGCCCCAGCATTTT. Protein sequence: CATSTDRSTQPQHF.

The rearrangement joins TRBV4-1 to TRBJ2-2; TRBD2 matches 8 bases. Germline assignment: CDR1 MGHRA and CDR2 YSYEKL. V lost 0 bases, J lost 7 bases, and 7 bases stayed unmatched. The CDR3 loop spans 16 amino acids. CDR3 DNA: TGCGCCAGCAGCCAAGACCCCGGGACTAGGGGCGGGGAGCTGTTTTTT. The encoded protein is CASSQDPGTRGGELFF.

The sample holds a few counts of this clone. The chain employs TRBV4-1 and TRBJ1-1, with 9 positions matching TRBD1. The trim removed 1 base at V and 0 bases at J, leaving 6 bases unmatched. From germline, CDR1 is MGHRA and CDR2 YSYEKL. The CDR3 totals 17 residues. The CDR3 DNA reads TGCGCCAGCAGCCAAGCCGTGGGGACAGGGATGAACACTGAAGCTTTCTTT. Translating it yields CASSQAVGTGMNTEAFF.

This clone was recorded a few times. The gene calls are TRBV6-5 and TRBJ2-7; the D gene is possibly TRBD2 (5 bases). V was trimmed by 6 bases and J by 1 base, leaving 16 bases between them. Germline assignment: CDR1 MNHEY and CDR2 SVGAGI. The CDR3 is 15 residues long. CDR3 sequence: CASSPGLFGSYEQYF. DNA for the CDR3: TGTGCCAGCAGCCCCGGACTGTTTGGGTCCTACGAGCAGTACTTC.

The V and J genes are TRBV7-2 and TRBJ2-2; 7 bases agree with TRBD2. The trim removed 0 bases at V and 2 bases at J, leaving 0 bases unmatched. This CDR3 is 15 amino acids long. Germline values: CDR1 SGHTA, CDR2 FQGNSA. CDR3 nucleotide sequence: TGTGCCAGCAGCTTAGCGGGACTAAACACCGGGGAGCTGTTTTTT. Translating it yields CASSLAGLNTGELFF.

The V and J genes are TRBV30 and TRBJ1-1; 7 bases agree with TRBD1. CDR1 and CDR2 from the germline V gene are GTSNPN and SVGIG (reference sequence). The CDR3 consists of 13 residues. After removal of 7 bases from V and 4 bases from J, the junction contained 9 bases not matched to a gene. CDR3 in DNA: TGTGCCTACAGGACAGGATACTCCACTGAAGCTTTCTTT. It encodes CAYRTGYSTEAFF.

This clone was seen a handful of times. The genes are TRBV9 and TRBJ1-6; a possible D gene is TRBD1 (6 bases). CDR1 is SGDLS and CDR2 is YYNGEE in the germline V gene. Between the trimmed V and J ends, which lost 4 bases and 10 bases, there was a span of 12 bases. CDR3 size: 13 residues. As DNA, the CDR3 is TGTGCCAGCAGCAACAGGGTAGAATCACCCCTCCACTTT. Protein sequence: CASSNRVESPLHF.

V is TRBV10-3 and J is TRBJ1-2; possibly TRBD1 for D (6 bases). Trimming stripped 0 bases from V and 6 bases from J, with 8 bases between. Germline V gene data show CDR1 as ENHRY and CDR2 as SYGVKD. The CDR3 has 13 amino acids. CDR3 residues: CAISESRGNGYTF. The CDR3 DNA reads as TGTGCCATCAGTGAGTCAAGGGGGAATGGCTACACCTTC.

The gene calls are TRBV10-3 and TRBJ2-5, with 9 positions matching TRBD1. CDR1 is ENHRY, CDR2 SYGVKD, per germline. J was trimmed by 2 bases and V by 10 bases; bases with no gene match: 8. There are 14 residues in the CDR3. The CDR3 here is CASNPGQGQETQYF. The CDR3 DNA reads TGTGCCAGTAACCCGGGACAGGGACAAGAGACCCAGTACTTC.

The chain links TRBV6-4 to TRBJ2-6; TRBD1 might be the D (6 bases). The CDR3 sequence is 20 residues long. In germline, CDR1 is MRHNA, CDR2 SNTAGT. Trimming took off 0 bases at V and 1 base at J, with 19 bases between the two ends. The chain's CDR3 is CASSDSGAGDLGSGANVLTF. CDR3 DNA: TGTGCCAGCAGTGACTCGGGGGCAGGGGATTTAGGGTCTGGGGCCAACGTCCTGACTTTC.

There are a few counts of this clone. This chain connects TRBV11-1 to TRBJ2-5, with D possibly matching TRBD2 (6 bases). There are 15 residues in the CDR3. V lost 5 bases to trimming and J lost 3 bases, with 16 bases between them. Germline loops: CDR1 SGHAT, CDR2 FQDESV (reference sequence). CDR3 nucleotide sequence: TGTGCCAGCAGCCACAAGCTTGGAGGGGAAGAGACCCAGTACTTC. Translation gives CASSHKLGGEETQYF.

This chain connects TRBV5-4 to TRBJ2-3, with 7 bases identical to TRBD1. The V gene's germline CDR1 is SGHNT and CDR2 YYREEE (reference sequence). There are 15 residues in the CDR3. Trimming removed 0 bases from V and 4 bases from J; junction bases left unmatched: 5. DNA of the CDR3: TGTGCCAGCAGCTTGGGAGGGGGCTCGGCAGATACGCAGTATTTT. This translates into CASSLGGGSADTQYF.

The chain couples TRBV5-1 to TRBJ2-3; TRBD2 matches at 11 bases. Germline V gene lookup returns CDR1 SGHRS and CDR2 YFSETQ. CDR3 length: 16 residues. V was pared by 0 bases and J by 3 bases, with 3 bases of the junction left unmatched. For the CDR3, the DNA is TGCGCCAGCAGCTTGGTTCTAGCGGGGGGTACAGATACGCAGTATTTT. Its translation is CASSLVLAGGTDTQYF.

CDR3 sequence (DNA): TGTGCCACCAGCAGATCCAGGGCCGGGTCCCCCCTCCACTTT. This sequence encodes CATSRSRAGSPLHF. The rearrangement uses TRBV15 and TRBJ1-6; a possible D gene is TRBD1 (5 bases). CDR3 length equals 14 residues. Trimming took off 2 bases at V and 13 bases at J, with 15 bases between the two ends. In germline, CDR1 is LNHNV, CDR2 YYDKDF (reference sequence).

For this clone: Other DNA variants within this sample encode the same CDR3. CDR3 nucleotides: TGTGCCAGCAGCCAAGGCGGCAGGGGACCGAAGGGGACTGAAGCTTTCTTT. This translates into CASSQGGRGPKGTEAFF. V and J are TRBV4-2 and TRBJ1-1; a weak D match, TRBD1 (6 bases). The CDR3 length is 17 residues. Trimming took 1 base from V and 5 from J, leaving 20 bases between them. Germline assignment: CDR1 LGHNA and CDR2 YNFKEQ.

The chain has TRBV28 and TRBJ1-4; perhaps TRBD1 as D (5 bases). CDR3 size: 15 residues. The germline V gene has CDR1 MDHEN and CDR2 SYDVKM. V lost 0 bases and J lost 0, with 5 bases in between. CDR3 residues: CASSLWTATNEKLFF. The CDR3 coding sequence is TGTGCCAGCAGTTTATGGACAGCAACTAATGAAAAACTGTTTTTT.